This T cell receptor (beta chain) was recorded in a study of T-cell reconstitution after alpha-beta-depleted transplantation in children. Findings and limits, study-wide: When one year had passed after transplant, most T-cell counts and diversity came from newly produced T cells.

Unique molecular identifiers were built into the TCRbeta library. TCRdb re-derived calls from the PCR reads in MiXCR, one entry per CDR3 protein. The sample contains 280,000 or so distinct CDR3 sequences, around a tenth of which appear only once. In this sample, this clonotype turned up many times. Its specificity is not known. The germline V gene has CDR1 SGHNT and CDR2 YENEEA. With 3 bases clipped from V and 0 bases from J, the junction kept 11 bases outside the gene matches. This CDR3 is built from 19 residues. The receptor's source is a male patient aged 2-9 years who had a stem cell transplant for chronic granulomatous disease, so the T cells may come from the graft donor. This chain uses TRBV11-3 with TRBJ2-6; 7 bases map to TRBD2. This specimen consisted of peripheral blood, obtained 180 days after TCRalphabeta/CD19-depleted stem cell transplant. The DNA for the CDR3 is TGTGCCAGCAGCTTTATTGGTAGCGGGCTCGGCTCTGGGGCCAACGTCCTGACTTTC. Amino acids: CASSFIGSGLGSGANVLTF. Based on the CDR3 plus reference TRBV11-3 and TRBJ2-6, the full variable domain is EAGVVQSPRYKIIEKKQPVAFWCNPISGHNTLYWYLQNLGQGPELLIRYENEEAVDDSQLPKDRFSAERLKGVDSTLKIQPAELGDSAVYLCASSFIGSGLGSGANVLTFGAGSRLTVL.